These T cell receptor beta chains were read from a single sample in a study of T cell repertoires in ileal Crohn's disease. Here immunoSEQ multiplex PCR was the method, and the copy in TCRdb shows in-frame clones only, minus some. There are approximately 6,900 clones in the sample; about two thirds occur only once, and about 9.8% lies in the top ten. The sequenced sample consisted of ileal tissue. These receptors all come from an adult with Crohn's disease. CDR3s include the opening cysteine and the closing phenylalanine or tryptophan. Fields, in order: V gene, clone size, D gene, J gene, CDR3 protein, CDR3 DNA. The D gene is left open where the match is weak. Clone sizes are given selectively: once, few, many, or a class where the clone is expanded.

TRBV5-1	.	TRBD1	TRBJ1-2	CASSLRTGGGYGYTF	TGCGCCAGCAGCTTGAGGACAGGGGGCGGCTATGGCTACACCTTC
TRBV5-6	once	.	TRBJ1-1	CASSYYRVFAEAFF	TGTGCCAGCAGCTACTACAGGGTATTCGCTGAAGCTTTCTTT
TRBV2	.	TRBD2	TRBJ2-1	CASRASGDSYNEQFF	TGTGCCAGCAGAGCTAGCGGGGACTCCTACAATGAGCAGTTCTTC
TRBV2	.	TRBD2	TRBJ2-4	CASSVGLAENIQYF	TGTGCCAGCAGTGTAGGACTAGCGGAAAACATTCAGTACTTC
TRBV2	.	.	TRBJ2-2	CASRADAVNTGELFF	TGTGCCAGCAGAGCGGACGCGGTGAACACCGGGGAGCTGTTTTTT
TRBV7-2	once	TRBD2	TRBJ2-3	CASSLGLAGGPVTDTQYF	TGTGCCAGCAGCTTAGGTCTAGCGGGAGGGCCGGTAACAGATACGCAGTATTTT
TRBV28	few	TRBD1	TRBJ1-2	CASSSSQGADYGYTF	TGTGCCAGCAGTTCTAGTCAGGGGGCGGACTATGGCTACACCTTC
TRBV5-1	once	.	TRBJ2-5	CARRETQYF	TGCGCCAGGCGGGAGACCCAGTACTTC
TRBV5-8	.	.	TRBJ1-6	CASSSGPGRNSPLHF	TGTGCCAGCAGCTCGGGTCCGGGTCGGAATTCACCCCTCCACTTT
TRBV4-3	.	TRBD1	TRBJ2-3	CASSLDGQADDTQYF	TGCGCCAGCAGCCTCGATGGACAGGCCGACGATACGCAGTATTTT
TRBV9	.	.	TRBJ1-2	CASSEQGDYGYTF	TGTGCCAGCAGCGAACAGGGTGACTATGGCTACACCTTC
TRBV6-1	few	TRBD1	TRBJ1-2	CASSERDRGRGGYTF	TGTGCCAGCAGTGAAAGGGACAGGGGGCGCGGTGGCTACACCTTC
TRBV5-5	.	.	TRBJ2-7	CASSLQGITQYF	TGTGCCAGCAGCTTGCAGGGGATCACGCAGTACTTC
TRBV11-2	once	TRBD1	TRBJ1-5	CASSLKGGDNQPQHF	TGTGCCAGCAGCTTAAAAGGGGGCGACAATCAGCCCCAGCATTTT
TRBV6-5	.	.	TRBJ2-1	CASSYDPGSYNEQFF	TGTGCCAGCAGTTACGACCCAGGCTCCTACAATGAGCAGTTCTTC
TRBV6-5	.	.	TRBJ2-7	CASNDRSSYEQYF	TGTGCCAGCAACGACAGATCCTCCTACGAGCAGTACTTC
TRBV7-3	.	TRBD1	TRBJ1-1	CASSSTTRPSDRARTEAFF	TGTGCCAGCAGCTCAACTACGCGGCCCTCGGACAGGGCCAGGACTGAAGCTTTCTTT
TRBV11-3	.	TRBD1	TRBJ1-4	CASSPTGGGYEKLFF	TGTGCCAGCAGCCCCACAGGGGGCGGTTATGAAAAACTGTTTTTT
TRBV5-1	.	.	TRBJ2-2	CASSPNPPKNTGELFF	TGCGCCAGCAGCCCTAACCCACCTAAGAACACCGGGGAGCTGTTTTTT
TRBV2	few	.	TRBJ2-1	CASSEAPQGTQQFF	TGTGCCAGCAGTGAAGCCCCTCAGGGAACCCAACAGTTCTTC
TRBV27	.	TRBD2	TRBJ2-2	CASSPGTRSSGELFF	TGTGCCAGCAGTCCAGGGACTAGGTCTTCCGGGGAGCTGTTTTTT
TRBV28	.	TRBD1	TRBJ1-2	CASSYGTGIYGYTF	TGTGCCAGCAGTTATGGGACAGGGATTTATGGCTACACCTTC
TRBV5-1	.	TRBD1	TRBJ2-7	CASSRGQGYEQYF	TGCGCCAGCAGCCGCGGACAGGGCTACGAGCAGTACTTC
TRBV10-1	.	TRBD1	TRBJ2-7	CASTEGTGVYEQYF	TGCGCCAGCACCGAGGGGACAGGGGTCTACGAGCAGTACTTC
TRBV6-1	.	.	TRBJ2-2	CASKVVHTGELFF	TGTGCCAGCAAAGTAGTCCACACCGGGGAGCTGTTTTTT
TRBV5-1	.	TRBD2	TRBJ2-3	CASSPGLAGGWGDTQYF	TGCGCCAGCAGCCCCGGACTAGCGGGAGGGTGGGGAGATACGCAGTATTTT
TRBV7-9	.	TRBD2	TRBJ2-5	CASSPGGGRETQYF	TGTGCCAGCAGCCCGGGGGGGGGTCGGGAGACCCAGTACTTC
TRBV7-2	medium-sized	.	TRBJ1-4	CASSFRRSNEKLFF	TGTGCCAGCAGCTTTCGGCGGTCAAATGAAAAACTGTTTTTT